Listed below are T cell receptor beta chains from one sample, sequenced in a study of blood T cell repertoires in COVID-19. Sequenced by immunoSEQ multiplex PCR; TCRdb stores in-frame clones only, minus some. Among 150,000 to 200,000 clones listed, 88% were seen once. The sequencing input was peripheral blood. The receptors stem from a man aged 35-49 years with active or convalescent COVID-19. Both conserved end residues are trimmed from each CDR3.

v_call: TRBV28
cdr3_aa: ASSSGSGNTIY

v_call: TRBV12-3/TRBV12-4
cdr3_aa: ASNLRGYPEAF

v_call: TRBV13
cdr3_aa: ASSLVLAGNNEQF

v_call: TRBV7-8
cdr3_aa: ASSLDRGGSYEQY

v_call: TRBV30
cdr3_aa: AWRRQGGTEAF

v_call: TRBV18
cdr3_aa: ASSPRGQGNTIY

v_call: TRBV4-2
cdr3_aa: ASSQDRDRRSPLH

v_call: TRBV6-5
cdr3_aa: ASTRAGENTEAF

v_call: TRBV15
cdr3_aa: ATSRDVRQYNEQF

v_call: TRBV9
cdr3_aa: ASSPHGITEAF

v_call: TRBV19
cdr3_aa: ASSIWGSIQANYGYT

v_call: TRBV30
cdr3_aa: AGVIAGSPHYEQY

v_call: TRBV9
cdr3_aa: ASSVTRTGNYGYT

v_call: TRBV6-1
cdr3_aa: ASSEAGGTGELF

v_call: TRBV11-2
cdr3_aa: ASSFQGMTDEKLF

v_call: TRBV5-5
cdr3_aa: ASSAWTGAYEQY

v_call: TRBV4-2
cdr3_aa: ASSQVGQGVGEQY

v_call: TRBV19
cdr3_aa: ASSMQGTGNTIY

v_call: TRBV5-4
cdr3_aa: ASSSDRQGPGTQY

v_call: TRBV3-1/TRBV3-2
cdr3_aa: ASSRSSGRSETQY

v_call: TRBV7-8
cdr3_aa: ASSRIGGQGIPSNYGYT

v_call: TRBV27
cdr3_aa: ASSPGGNSGNTIY

v_call: TRBV7-9
cdr3_aa: ASSTKVYEQY

v_call: TRBV10-1
cdr3_aa: AKSRQSTRDGYT

v_call: TRBV9
cdr3_aa: ASSLRTGYNEQF

v_call: TRBV7-2
cdr3_aa: ASSFGRGGPVGTGELF

v_call: TRBV10-2
cdr3_aa: ASLDRSNYGYT

v_call: TRBV9
cdr3_aa: ASSERGRPSEAF

v_call: TRBV11-1
cdr3_aa: ASSLGTYEQY

v_call: TRBV6-2/TRBV6-3
cdr3_aa: ASSSDSTSTRTGDQPQH

v_call: TRBV5-1
cdr3_aa: ASSWTGDNEQF

v_call: TRBV19
cdr3_aa: ATRAAPRGNQPQH

v_call: TRBV11-2
cdr3_aa: ASSPLGLAYEQF

v_call: TRBV14
cdr3_aa: ASSQLAGGQFFGDEQF

v_call: TRBV30
cdr3_aa: AWGTGGPGELF

v_call: TRBV6-5
cdr3_aa: ASSFWTGQNTEAF

v_call: TRBV11-3
cdr3_aa: ASSLPSDRGFREYTEAF

v_call: TRBV7-9
cdr3_aa: ASSYRAGGYNEQF

v_call: TRBV18
cdr3_aa: ASSPEPRWRLNTEAF

v_call: TRBV29-1
cdr3_aa: SAWDRGNEQY

v_call: TRBV19
cdr3_aa: ASRSQRSANYGYT

v_call: TRBV5-1
cdr3_aa: ASKAGTGVYDSPLH

v_call: TRBV6-5
cdr3_aa: ASNSGRGKAEAF

v_call: TRBV7-9
cdr3_aa: ASSLGFGDRGPTPLH

v_call: TRBV6-5
cdr3_aa: ASLPGQGANYGYT

v_call: TRBV30
cdr3_aa: AWNRGYKSYEQY

v_call: TRBV10-3
cdr3_aa: AITRGQGGNTIY

v_call: TRBV10-2
cdr3_aa: ASSAPDNEQF

v_call: TRBV7-2
cdr3_aa: ASSLGGGGTREKLF

v_call: TRBV9
cdr3_aa: ASSVMAGGPGSHEQF

v_call: TRBV5-1
cdr3_aa: ASSALAGVDEQY

v_call: TRBV10-3
cdr3_aa: AIRTDIMNTEAF

v_call: TRBV21-1
cdr3_aa: ASSKVSRGRNQPQH

v_call: TRBV28
cdr3_aa: ASISRGLVSTEAF

v_call: TRBV23-1
cdr3_aa: ASSPDRGWDEQY

v_call: TRBV11-2
cdr3_aa: ASSTQGNTEAF

v_call: TRBV5-6
cdr3_aa: ASSLGQELGPQAEAF

v_call: TRBV6-2/TRBV6-3
cdr3_aa: ASSYYGDYGYT

v_call: TRBV3-1/TRBV3-2
cdr3_aa: ASSQGGVETQY